One sample yielded the 14 T cell receptor beta chains listed below, sequenced in a study of T cell clonotyping in hematopoietic cell transplantation. This sample's time point: recipient sample about 28 days before transplant, after cytoreduction. The table came from immunoSEQ multiplex PCR; TCRdb's copy has only in-frame clones and leaves some out. The profile shows approximately 39,000 clones, about 95% of them singletons. The specimen was peripheral blood mononuclear cells, collected before stem cell transplant. These receptors originate from a man between 35 and 55 years old with chronic myeloid leukemia. Some clones in this sample may be carry-over from other donors' samples.

The chain uses TRBV4-3 and TRBJ2-1, with D perhaps TRBD1 or TRBD2 (5 bases each). V was clipped by 3 bases and J by 8 bases, with 20 bases between them. The CDR3 loop spans 16 amino acids. Germline CDR1 and CDR2: LGHNA and YSLEER. In nucleotides, the CDR3 is TGCGCCAGCAGCCACCGGGGCCTAGTAGGAGTCGATGAGCAGTTCTTC. It yields the protein CASSHRGLVGVDEQFF.

This clone has only one observation. The chain employs TRBV5-6 and TRBJ1-4; D is unresolved. The germline V gene encodes CDR1 SGHDT and CDR2 YYEEEE. V shed 4 bases and J shed 0 bases, with 16 bases lying between them. The length of the CDR3 is 17 residues. CDR3 loop: CASSASVTPATNEKLFF. CDR3 DNA: TGTGCCAGCAGCGCCTCCGTGACCCCTGCAACTAATGAAAAACTGTTTTTT.

The chain joins TRBV4-3 to TRBJ1-6, with D perhaps matching TRBD1 (5 bases). V was trimmed by 3 bases and J by 10 bases, leaving 10 bases between them. From germline, CDR1 is LGHNA and CDR2 YSLEER. The CDR3 is 13 residues long. The DNA of the CDR3 is TGCGCCAGCAGCCAGGGTCAGGGATCACCCCTCCACTTT. Protein: CASSQGQGSPLHF.

V usage is TRBV28 and J usage is TRBJ1-2; no reliable D call. This CDR3 spans 14 amino acids. From germline, CDR1 is MDHEN and CDR2 SYDVKM. V was pared by 3 bases and J by 0 bases, with 8 bases between. This CDR3 is CASSFGGTNYGYTF. DNA of the CDR3: TGTGCCAGCAGTTTCGGCGGAACTAACTATGGCTACACCTTC.

The gene calls are TRBV10-3 and TRBJ2-7; tentative D call: TRBD2 (5 bases). From germline, CDR1 is ENHRY and CDR2 SYGVKD. This CDR3 is 13 amino acids long. The V gene lost 11 bases and the J gene lost 1 base, with 15 bases spanning the gap. The CDR3 DNA reads as TGTGCCGTCGTCGGAGGTAGGTCCTACGAGCAGTACTTC. Residues: CAVVGGRSYEQYF.

The V and J genes are TRBV29-1 and TRBJ1-1; no clear D. The V gene's germline CDR1 is SQVTM and CDR2 ANQGSEA. The V gene lost 5 bases and the J gene lost 7 bases, with 14 bases spanning the gap. This CDR3 contains 12 residues. DNA for the CDR3: TGCAGCGTTAGACCTCCTGGAGGTGAAGCTTTCTTT. Translation: CSVRPPGGEAFF. The full variable domain, with the rest looked up from reference TRBV29-1 and TRBJ1-1, is SAVISQKPSRDICQRGTSLTIQCQVDSQVTMMFWYRQQPGQSLTLIATANQGSEATYESGFVIDKFPISRPNLTFSTLTVSNMSPEDSSIYLCSVRPPGGEAFFGQGTRLTVV.

The J gene is TRBJ1-2, the V gene TRBV5-1; 12 bases line up with TRBD1. CDR3 length equals 15 residues. Germline-derived CDR1 and CDR2 are SGHRS and YFSETQ. Trimming took 0 bases from V and 7 from J; bases not matched to a gene: 4. The CDR3 sequence is CASSLEGQGALGYTF. DNA for the CDR3: TGCGCCAGCAGCTTGGAGGGACAGGGGGCGCTTGGCTACACCTTC.

The V gene is TRBV5-1, the J gene TRBJ2-2; the D gene is possibly TRBD1 (5 bases). Germline V gives CDR1 SGHRS, CDR2 YFSETQ. Trimming stripped 2 bases from V and 0 bases from J, with 8 bases between. The CDR3 totals 15 residues. CDR3 DNA: TGCGCCAGCAGCTTTGACAGCGCGAACACCGGGGAGCTGTTTTTT. Translation: CASSFDSANTGELFF.

The chain couples TRBV29-1 to TRBJ1-2; 7 bases align to TRBD1. Losses at the gene ends were 7 bases for V and 8 bases for J; bases not matched to a gene: 10. Germline-derived CDR1 and CDR2 are SQVTM and ANQGSEA. The CDR3 is 12 residues long. CDR3 in amino acids: CSARDSLEGYTF. In DNA, the CDR3 is TGCAGCGCCCGGGACAGCCTAGAAGGCTACACCTTC.

The chain recombines TRBV6-4 with TRBJ2-3; D not certain. The CDR3 has 14 amino acids. Germline V CDR1 and CDR2: MRHNA, SNTAGT. Trimming took off 1 base at V and 2 bases at J, with 7 bases between the two ends. The CDR3 sequence is CASSDWADTDTQYF. CDR3 nucleotide sequence: TGTGCCAGCAGTGACTGGGCAGACACAGATACGCAGTATTTT.

This chain links TRBV10-2 with TRBJ2-1, with D possibly TRBD2 on 5 matching bases. This CDR3 contains 15 residues. V was clipped by 8 bases and J by 4 bases, with 18 bases between them. CDR1 and CDR2 (germline): WSHSY, SAAADI. The CDR3 spells CASVIDTGMYNEQFF. DNA of the CDR3: TGCGCCAGCGTAATAGATACCGGGATGTACAATGAGCAGTTCTTC.

The rearrangement joins TRBV5-1 to TRBJ1-2; TRBD1 matches 10 bases. Germline V gene lookup returns CDR1 SGHRS and CDR2 YFSETQ. V shed 4 bases and J 4 bases; nucleotides not matched to a gene: 7. This CDR3 is built from 15 residues. CDR3 amino acids: CASSPKTGGGYGYTF. In DNA, the CDR3 is TGCGCCAGCAGCCCAAAGACAGGGGGCGGCTATGGCTACACCTTC.

The CDR3 is CASNHPGTGQPQHF. The DNA of the CDR3 is TGTGCCAGCAATCATCCAGGGACCGGTCAGCCCCAGCATTTT. V is TRBV27 and J is TRBJ1-5, with D maybe TRBD1 (5 bases). The germline V gene encodes CDR1 MNHEY and CDR2 SMNVEV (reference sequence). This CDR3 has 14 amino acids. Trimming pared 7 bases from V and 6 bases from J, leaving 16 bases between.

The V and J genes are TRBV7-2 and TRBJ2-2, with 8 bases matching TRBD2. Trimming took 0 bases from V and 6 from J; bases not matched to a gene: 6. The CDR3 sequence is 16 residues long. Germline V gene data show CDR1 as SGHTA and CDR2 as FQGNSA. The DNA of the CDR3 is TGTGCCAGCAGCTTAGCCGGGACTAGGGGAGCCGGGGAGCTGTTTTTT. This gives the protein CASSLAGTRGAGELFF.